What follows are 24 T cell receptor beta chains derived from one specimen sequenced in a study of blood T cell repertoires in COVID-19. TCRdb's copy holds only in-frame clones and misses some; the assay was immunoSEQ multiplex PCR. The sample yields 55,000 to 75,000 clones, less than 85% seen once. Input material: peripheral blood. These receptors originate from a man aged 80 or over with active COVID-19.

The chain uses TRBV6-2 or TRBV6-3 and TRBJ1-2, with D perhaps matching TRBD1 (6 bases). With 4 bases removed from V and 2 bases from J, the gap between germline ends came to 17 bases. This CDR3 comprises 16 residues. The germline gives CDR1 MNHEY, CDR2 SVGEGT. The CDR3 protein is CASSSPAKTGNYGYTF. As DNA, the CDR3 is TGTGCCAGCAGTTCCCCTGCAAAAACAGGGAACTATGGCTACACCTTC.

CDR3 in amino acids: CASSLDGATNEKLFF. DNA of the CDR3: TGTGCCAGCAGCCTTGACGGAGCAACTAATGAAAAACTGTTTTTT. V gene TRBV7-2 combines with J gene TRBJ1-4; D is unclear. Trimming removed 5 bases from V and 0 bases from J, with 10 bases in between. Germline V CDR1 and CDR2: SGHTA, FQGNSA. This CDR3 has 15 residues.

In this sample, this clone turned up a few times. A read error may account for a junction end that differs from germline. The chain couples TRBV11-2 to TRBJ2-1, with D hard to call. From germline, CDR1 is SGHAT and CDR2 FQNNGV. This CDR3 has 13 residues. The CDR3 coding sequence is TGTGCCAGCAGCCTAGATGCAGGCCATGAGCAGTTCTTC. Encoded protein: CASSLDAGHEQFF.

The rearrangement links TRBV7-9 to TRBJ2-1; 10 bases agree with TRBD1. The germline CDR1 and CDR2 sequences are SEHNR and FQNEAQ (reference sequence). The CDR3 consists of 15 residues. After removal of 5 bases from V and 6 bases from J, the junction contained 7 bases not matched to a gene. Written as DNA, the CDR3 is TGTGCCAGCAGCGCAGGGGACAGGGGCTCCAATGAGCAGTTCTTC. This gives the protein CASSAGDRGSNEQFF.

The chain employs TRBV27 and TRBJ2-7; 7 bases match TRBD1. Germline values: CDR1 MNHEY, CDR2 SMNVEV (reference sequence). V shed 3 bases and J 6 bases; nucleotides not matched to a gene: 11. There are 15 residues in the CDR3. The chain's CDR3 is CASSFMGQQAAEQYF. The CDR3 coding sequence is TGTGCCAGCAGTTTTATGGGACAGCAGGCCGCCGAGCAGTACTTC.

The chain carries TRBV10-1 and TRBJ2-4; no definite D call. This CDR3 comprises 14 residues. From germline, CDR1 is WNHNN and CDR2 SYGVQD (reference sequence). Trimming took 2 bases from V and 5 from J, leaving 10 bases between them. The CDR3 is CASSENQAENIQYF. DNA of the CDR3: TGCGCCAGCAGTGAGAACCAGGCTGAAAACATTCAGTACTTC.

The chain employs TRBV29-1 and TRBJ1-2; D remains unclear. V was trimmed by 4 bases and J by 4 bases, leaving 13 bases between them. The CDR3 is 13 amino acids. CDR1 and CDR2 (germline): SQVTM, ANQGSEA. In nucleotides, the CDR3 is TGCAGCGTTGGGACTGGTACCCTCTATGGCTACACCTTC. It codes for CSVGTGTLYGYTF.

To note about this clone: Compared with germline, one end of the junction differs, possibly owing to a read error. This chain uses TRBV7-7 with TRBJ2-2; perhaps TRBD2 as D (5 bases). The CDR3 is 14 residues long. The germline CDR1 and CDR2 sequences are SSHAT and FNYEAQ (reference sequence). The CDR3 loop is CASSLLGVTGELFF. The CDR3 bases are TGTGCTAGCAGCCTGCTGGGAGTGACCGGGGAGCTGTTTTTT.

The rearrangement joins TRBV27 to TRBJ2-1, with D possibly being TRBD2 (6 bases). V was clipped by 2 bases and J by 0 bases, with 11 bases between them. Germline V gene sequence: CDR1 MNHEY, CDR2 SMNVEV (reference sequence). The CDR3 runs 16 residues. The CDR3 protein is CASSLTREPSYNEQFF. DNA for the CDR3: TGTGCCAGCAGTTTAACTCGGGAGCCCTCCTACAATGAGCAGTTCTTC.

The chain carries TRBV7-6 and TRBJ1-5; TRBD1 matches 10 bases. Trimming at V came to 4 bases and at J to 6 bases, leaving 6 bases not matched to a gene. The CDR3 has 15 residues. Germline-derived CDR1 and CDR2 are SGHVS and FNYEAQ. This CDR3 is CASSYGTGAGQPQHF. The CDR3 DNA is TGTGCCAGCAGCTACGGGACAGGGGCCGGTCAGCCCCAGCATTTT.

This sequence joins TRBV27 and TRBJ1-1, with D possibly being TRBD1 (5 bases). The CDR3 is 14 residues long. The V gene's germline CDR1 is MNHEY and CDR2 SMNVEV (reference sequence). Trimming left V 2 bases short and J 3 bases short, with 10 bases between. CDR3 sequence (DNA): TGTGCCAGCAGTTTAACACAGGTGGACACTGAAGCTTTCTTT. Amino acid sequence: CASSLTQVDTEAFF.

This clone was recorded only once. V gene TRBV7-8 combines with J gene TRBJ1-3; no clear D. The CDR3 has 14 amino acids. The germline V and J ends were trimmed by 5 bases and 0 bases, with 8 bases remaining between them. The V gene's germline CDR1 is SGHVS and CDR2 FQNEAQ. The CDR3 loop is CASSPNDSGNTIYF. The CDR3 coding sequence is TGTGCCAGCAGCCCTAACGACTCTGGAAACACCATATATTTT.

V is TRBV6-5 and J is TRBJ2-1; 10 bases map to TRBD1. CDR1 and CDR2 (germline): MNHEY, SVGAGI. V shed 7 bases, J shed 3 bases, and the junction held 6 bases outside the gene matches. This CDR3 comprises 15 residues. The CDR3 region is CASNRGQGLYNEQFF. The DNA of the CDR3 is TGTGCCAGCAATAGGGGACAGGGGCTCTACAATGAGCAGTTCTTC.

A single count supports this clone. This chain connects TRBV3-1 (or the pseudogene TRBV3-2) to TRBJ2-1; D might be TRBD1 (5 bases). Germline assignment: CDR1 LGHDT and CDR2 YNNKEL (reference sequence). The V and J ends lost 0 bases and 7 bases respectively, with 13 bases between them. The CDR3 covers 15 residues. CDR3 nucleotides: TGTGCCAGCAGCCAAGAGCCCAGGGCGAGGAATGAGCAGTTCTTC. Protein: CASSQEPRARNEQFF.

This sequence joins TRBV5-1 and TRBJ2-5; 7 bases match TRBD2. Germline CDR1 SGHRS, CDR2 YFSETQ. J gave up 1 base and V 5 bases, and 8 bases lay outside the gene matches. The CDR3 extends over 15 amino acids. The CDR3 protein is CASSYSSGSQETQYF. CDR3 nucleotides: TGCGCCAGCAGTTATAGTAGCGGGTCCCAAGAGACCCAGTACTTC.

The chain has TRBV7-9 and TRBJ2-6; TRBD1 agrees at 9 bases. The CDR3 is 18 amino acids. With V trimmed by 5 bases and J by 3 bases, 11 bases remained unmatched. Germline CDR1 is SEHNR and CDR2 is FQNEAQ (reference sequence). CDR3 sequence: CASSPYQTGGGGANVLTF. The CDR3 nucleotides are TGTGCCAGCAGCCCATACCAGACAGGGGGTGGTGGGGCCAACGTCCTGACTTTC. The complete variable domain, with remaining parts taken from reference TRBV7-9 and TRBJ2-6, reads DTGVSQNPRHKITKRGQNVTFRCDPISEHNRLYWYRQTLGQGPEFLTYFQNEAQLEKSRLLSDRFSAERPKGSFSTLEIQRTEQGDSAMYLCASSPYQTGGGGANVLTFGAGSRLTVL.

The chain uses TRBV6-5 and TRBJ1-1, with D perhaps TRBD1 (5 bases). Germline-derived CDR1 and CDR2 are MNHEY and SVGAGI. This CDR3 has 15 amino acids. V dropped 2 bases and J dropped 1 base, with 11 bases sitting between them. CDR3 sequence (DNA): TGTGCCAGCAGTTACATGAGTCAGGGGAACACTGAAGCTTTCTTT. It is translated as CASSYMSQGNTEAFF.

The gene calls are TRBV6-2 or TRBV6-3 and TRBJ2-7; TRBD2 agrees at 9 bases. With V trimmed by 5 bases and J by 0 bases, 5 bases remained unmatched. The germline V gene has CDR1 MNHEY and CDR2 SVGEGT. The CDR3 has 15 amino acids. The CDR3 loop reads CASSTSGLSSYEQYF. As DNA, the CDR3 is TGTGCCAGCAGTACTAGCGGGCTCAGCTCCTACGAGCAGTACTTC.

This clone appeared a single time. The CDR3 sequence is CASSLQGIGYGYTF. CDR3 DNA: TGTGCCAGCAGCCTACAGGGGATTGGCTATGGCTACACCTTC. The V call is TRBV7-2, the J call TRBJ1-2; 7 bases fit TRBD1. Trimming took 5 bases from V and 4 from J; bases not matched to a gene: 7. The CDR3 totals 14 residues. CDR1 and CDR2 from the germline V gene are SGHTA and FQGNSA.

The chain employs TRBV6-2 or TRBV6-3 and TRBJ2-3; 8 nucleotides match TRBD1. The CDR3 covers 14 residues. Germline V lookup: CDR1 MNHEY, CDR2 SVGEGT. Trimming removed 6 bases from V and 4 bases from J; junction bases left unmatched: 6. CDR3 sequence reads: CASSQGASADTQYF. CDR3 coding DNA: TGTGCCAGCAGCCAGGGGGCGAGTGCAGATACGCAGTATTTT.

V gene TRBV28 combines with J gene TRBJ2-7; D ambiguous. CDR3 length: 13 amino acids. Germline V gene lookup returns CDR1 MDHEN and CDR2 SYDVKM. Trimming cost V 3 bases and J 8 bases, with 14 bases left between them. The CDR3 protein is CASSLPLKAKQYF. For the CDR3, the DNA is TGTGCCAGCAGTTTGCCCCTCAAAGCGAAGCAGTACTTC.

The chain links TRBV7-2 to TRBJ2-7; TRBD2 aligns across 10 bases. Losses at the gene ends were 5 bases for V and 6 bases for J; bases not matched to a gene: 7. The CDR3 runs to 14 residues. Germline V gene lookup returns CDR1 SGHTA and CDR2 FQGNSA. Here the CDR3 reads CASSQPPSGSEQYF. The CDR3 nucleotides are TGTGCCAGCAGCCAGCCCCCTAGCGGGAGCGAGCAGTACTTC.

The count of this clone is one. V usage is TRBV4-2 and J usage is TRBJ2-1, with 13 positions matching TRBD2. The CDR3 is 18 amino acids. Germline trimming cut 0 bases from V and 7 bases from J; bases unmatched to any gene: 9. Germline assignment: CDR1 LGHNA and CDR2 YNFKEQ. The CDR3 sequence is CASSQDTSGGAWGNEQFF. In nucleotides, the CDR3 is TGTGCCAGCAGCCAAGATACTAGCGGGGGGGCCTGGGGGAATGAGCAGTTCTTC.

In its sample, this clone was seen once. The chain links TRBV7-2 to TRBJ1-5; D remains ambiguous. V gave up 2 bases and J gave up 0 bases, with 14 bases separating them. The CDR3 contains 17 residues. CDR1 and CDR2 (germline): SGHTA, FQGNSA. The CDR3 is CASSLSRGLYSNQPQHF. In DNA, the CDR3 is TGTGCCAGCAGCTTATCTCGGGGTTTGTATAGCAATCAGCCCCAGCATTTT.